Below are 21 T cell receptor beta chains sequenced from a single sample in a study of T cells in localized non-small cell lung cancer. Assay used: immunoSEQ multiplex PCR; TCRdb lists only in-frame clones, some missing. The sample contains some 56,000 clones, about nine tenths of which appear only once. Sequenced material: peripheral blood, taken before any cancer treatment. The source of these receptors is a woman aged 35-70 years with stage I lung adenocarcinoma.

The chain recombines TRBV19 with TRBJ1-2; D gene unclear. CDR1 LNHDA and CDR2 SQIVND come from the germline V gene (reference sequence). Trimming shortened V by 7 bases and J by 0 bases, and 9 bases separated the two germline ends. The CDR3 is 13 amino acids. The CDR3 sequence is CASTGSTNYGYTF. The CDR3 DNA is TGTGCCAGTACCGGCAGCACTAACTATGGCTACACCTTC.

The J gene is TRBJ2-7, the V gene TRBV7-9; D gene ambiguous. The CDR3 is made up of 15 amino acids. Trimming pared 0 bases from V and 6 bases from J, leaving 15 bases between. Per the germline V gene, CDR1 is SEHNR and CDR2 is FQNEAQ (reference sequence). The CDR3, as DNA: TGTGCCAGCAGCTTAGCGGGCCGCCAAAATCGCGAGCAGTACTTC. Its protein is CASSLAGRQNREQYF. Together with reference TRBV7-9 and TRBJ2-7, the CDR3 gives the full variable domain: DTGVSQNPRHKITKRGQNVTFRCDPISEHNRLYWYRQTLGQGPEFLTYFQNEAQLEKSRLLSDRFSAERPKGSFSTLEIQRTEQGDSAMYLCASSLAGRQNREQYFGPGTRLTVT.

The rearrangement uses TRBV7-2 and TRBJ2-5; 8 bases align to TRBD2. The V gene end was trimmed by 3 bases and the J gene end by 5 bases; junction bases not matched to a gene: 5. The V gene's germline CDR1 is SGHTA and CDR2 FQGNSA. The CDR3 runs 14 residues. The CDR3 protein is CASSFGLAIETQYF. Here the CDR3 DNA reads TGTGCCAGCAGCTTCGGACTAGCAATCGAGACCCAGTACTTC.

V gene TRBV4-3 combines with J gene TRBJ2-7; D ambiguous. V lost 8 bases and J 7 bases, leaving 21 bases between the germline ends. Per the germline V gene, CDR1 is LGHNA and CDR2 is YSLEER. This CDR3 region has 14 residues. CDR3 loop: CASAGVVGLREQYF. The CDR3 coding sequence is TGCGCCAGCGCCGGAGTGGTAGGCCTGAGGGAGCAGTACTTC.

The genes are TRBV11-2 and TRBJ2-6; no firm D call. The V gene lost 1 base and the J gene lost 0 bases, with 10 bases spanning the gap. The germline CDR1 and CDR2 sequences are SGHAT and FQNNGV. The CDR3 loop spans 17 amino acids. The CDR3 loop reads CASSLARLRSGANVLTF. DNA of the CDR3: TGTGCCAGCAGCTTAGCTCGGCTGCGCTCTGGGGCCAACGTCCTGACTTTC.

This chain joins TRBV18 and TRBJ2-3; D is unclear. Trimming cost V 1 base and J 2 bases, with 7 bases left between them. The length of the CDR3 is 14 residues. Germline CDR1 reads KGHSH; CDR2 reads LQKENI. CDR3 coding DNA: TGTGCCAGCTCACCACAGCCTTACACAGATACGCAGTATTTT. Residues: CASSPQPYTDTQYF.

The chain links TRBV30 to TRBJ1-3; D is possibly TRBD1 (6 bases). V was trimmed by 2 bases and J by 0 bases, leaving 11 bases between them. Germline V gene data show CDR1 as GTSNPN and CDR2 as SVGIG (reference sequence). The CDR3 has 15 amino acids. DNA for the CDR3: TGTGCCTGGAGTTCGGACAGTCTCTCTGGAAACACCATATATTTT. This codes for CAWSSDSLSGNTIYF.

The chain couples TRBV18 to TRBJ1-1; weak D call: TRBD1 (6 bases). This CDR3 spans 16 amino acids. Trimming cost V 0 bases and J 1 base, with 12 bases left between them. Germline lookup yields CDR1 KGHSH and CDR2 LQKENI. CDR3 bases: TGTGCCAGCTCACCACCGGCAGGGGCTCGGAACACTGAAGCTTTCTTT. Protein sequence: CASSPPAGARNTEAFF.

This clone was seen only once. V usage is TRBV7-2 and J usage is TRBJ2-3; D gene ambiguous. V gave up 5 bases and J gave up 4 bases, with 19 bases separating them. The germline CDR1 and CDR2 sequences are SGHTA and FQGNSA. CDR3 length: 16 residues. In DNA, the CDR3 is TGTGCCAGCAGCCCACGGATGAAGCAGGATGCAGATACGCAGTATTTT. Its protein product is CASSPRMKQDADTQYF.

The chain recombines TRBV30 with TRBJ1-5; tentatively, D is TRBD1 (6 bases). V was shortened by 0 bases and J by 9 bases, with 15 bases between the two germline ends. The germline V gene has CDR1 GTSNPN and CDR2 SVGIG (reference sequence). This CDR3 has 14 amino acids. Here the CDR3 reads CAWSVVTGSGPQHF. The CDR3 nucleotides are TGTGCCTGGAGTGTAGTTACAGGGTCGGGGCCCCAGCATTTT.

This rearrangement joins TRBV7-2 to TRBJ1-3, with 7 bases lining up with TRBD1. V shed 5 bases, J shed 4 bases, and the junction held 8 bases outside the gene matches. Germline V gives CDR1 SGHTA, CDR2 FQGNSA. The CDR3 has 15 amino acids. The CDR3 bases are TGTGCCAGCAGCCCCCGACAGGGCGCGGGAAACACCATATATTTT. Its translation is CASSPRQGAGNTIYF.

The chain has TRBV27 and TRBJ1-2, with a possible D match to TRBD1 (5 bases). CDR1 and CDR2 (germline): MNHEY, SMNVEV (reference sequence). Trimming left V 6 bases short and J 2 bases short, with 16 bases between. The CDR3 is 15 residues long. The CDR3 DNA is TGTGCCAGCAGCCCTTTAACCGACAGAAACTATGGCTACACCTTC. Its translation is CASSPLTDRNYGYTF.

V usage is TRBV27 and J usage is TRBJ1-4; no reliable D call. CDR3 length equals 15 residues. Germline V CDR1 and CDR2: MNHEY, SMNVEV (reference sequence). The V end was cut by 7 bases, the J end by 2 bases, with 14 bases between. CDR3 sequence: CASNRPIPTNEKLFF. In DNA form, the CDR3 reads TGTGCCAGCAACCGACCGATTCCGACTAATGAAAAACTGTTTTTT.

This clone was detected only a few times. This chain joins TRBV7-8 and TRBJ2-7; no clear D. This CDR3 contains 13 residues. Germline values: CDR1 SGHVS, CDR2 FQNEAQ. Trimming pared 2 bases from V and 4 bases from J, leaving 9 bases between. CDR3 sequence: CASSLNRLYEQYF. CDR3 in DNA: TGTGCCAGCAGCTTAAACCGTTTATACGAGCAGTACTTC.

V is TRBV5-1 and J is TRBJ2-7; D not certain. CDR1 and CDR2 (germline): SGHRS, YFSETQ. The CDR3 sequence is 14 residues long. V lost 0 bases and J lost 0, with 7 bases in between. The CDR3 DNA is TGCGCCAGCAGCTTGGATGGGAACTCCTACGAGCAGTACTTC. Its translation is CASSLDGNSYEQYF.

The chain recombines TRBV6-1 with TRBJ1-2, with 9 bases lining up with TRBD1. The V segment lost 5 bases and the J segment 6 bases; nucleotides outside the gene matches: 4. CDR1 MNHNS and CDR2 SASEGT come from the germline V gene. This CDR3 has 13 residues. CDR3 sequence reads: CASSLWDRDGYTF. The CDR3 DNA is TGTGCCAGCAGTCTTTGGGACAGGGATGGCTACACCTTC.

The V gene is TRBV2, the J gene TRBJ2-7, with 8 bases identical to TRBD1. Germline assignment: CDR1 SNHLY and CDR2 FYNNEI. V dropped 6 bases and J dropped 1; count of bases not matched to a gene: 11. CDR3 length: 16 residues. The CDR3 nucleotides are TGTGCCAGCAGGGATCGGACAGGGAAGATGTCCTACGAGCAGTACTTC. Amino acid sequence: CASRDRTGKMSYEQYF.

The rearrangement uses TRBV6-5 and TRBJ2-3, with D possibly being TRBD2 (5 bases). The V gene's germline CDR1 is MNHEY and CDR2 SVGAGI. V lost 5 bases to trimming and J lost 2 bases, with 14 bases between them. The CDR3 sequence is 15 residues long. CDR3 residues: CASSPRGQPTDTQYF. CDR3 DNA: TGTGCCAGCAGTCCCCGGGGTCAGCCCACAGATACGCAGTATTTT.

The chain recombines TRBV27 with TRBJ2-7; D call uncertain. This CDR3 is 15 amino acids long. V lost 6 bases to trimming and J lost 0 bases, with 15 bases between them. The germline CDR1 and CDR2 sequences are MNHEY and SMNVEV (reference sequence). Written as DNA, the CDR3 is TGTGCCAGCAGCTACTACCAGTCCGCCTCCTACGAGCAGTACTTC. It codes for CASSYYQSASYEQYF.

This chain joins TRBV27 and TRBJ2-7, with D possibly TRBD1 on 5 matching bases. Germline loops: CDR1 MNHEY, CDR2 SMNVEV (reference sequence). The CDR3 contains 13 residues. The CDR3 coding sequence is TGTGCTTGCCGGTCCGACAGTGGCTACGAGCAGTACTTC. This translates into CACRSDSGYEQYF.

This chain links TRBV5-6 with TRBJ1-1; 7 bases map to TRBD1. This CDR3 has 15 residues. From germline, CDR1 is SGHDT and CDR2 YYEEEE. Trimming cost V 4 bases and J 2 bases; bases outside gene matches: 8. The CDR3 loop reads CASSNWGQINTEAFF. CDR3 DNA: TGTGCCAGCAGCAATTGGGGACAGATAAACACTGAAGCTTTCTTT.